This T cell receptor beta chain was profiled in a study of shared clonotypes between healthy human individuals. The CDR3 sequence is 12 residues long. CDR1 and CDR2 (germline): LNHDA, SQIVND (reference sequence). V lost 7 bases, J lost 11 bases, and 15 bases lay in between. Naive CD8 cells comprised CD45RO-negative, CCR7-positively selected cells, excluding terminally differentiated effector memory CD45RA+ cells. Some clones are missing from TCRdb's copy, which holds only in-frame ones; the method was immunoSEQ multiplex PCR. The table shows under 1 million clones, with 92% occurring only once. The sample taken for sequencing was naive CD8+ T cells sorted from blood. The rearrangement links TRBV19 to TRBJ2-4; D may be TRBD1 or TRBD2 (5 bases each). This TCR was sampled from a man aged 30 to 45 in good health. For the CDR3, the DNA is TGTGCCAGTACCCCGGACGGGACCGTTCAGTACTTC. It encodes CASTPDGTVQYF.